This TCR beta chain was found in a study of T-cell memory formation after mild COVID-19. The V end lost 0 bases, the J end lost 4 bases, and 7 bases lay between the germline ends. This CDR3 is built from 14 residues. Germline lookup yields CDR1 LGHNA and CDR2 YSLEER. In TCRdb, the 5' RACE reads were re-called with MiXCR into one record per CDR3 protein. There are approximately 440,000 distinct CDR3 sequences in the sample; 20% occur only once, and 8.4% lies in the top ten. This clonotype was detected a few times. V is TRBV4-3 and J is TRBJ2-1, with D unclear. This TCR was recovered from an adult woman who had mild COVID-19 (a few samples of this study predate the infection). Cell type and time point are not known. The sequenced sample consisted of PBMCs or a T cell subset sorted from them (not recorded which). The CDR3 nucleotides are TGCGCCAGCAGCCAAGAGGAGCTATACAATGAGCAGTTCTTC. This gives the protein CASSQEELYNEQFF.